The rows below give T cell receptor beta chains drawn from one sample of a study of cytotoxic CD8 clonotypes in ibrutinib-treated CLL. The protocol was immunoSEQ multiplex PCR, while the TCRdb copy is restricted to in-frame clones and leaves out a portion. The data show roughly 180,000 clones, over 60% seen once. Here the sequenced sample was PBMCs, taken after 24 months of ibrutinib treatment. The receptor source for this set is a human donor with chronic lymphocytic leukemia. Both conserved end residues are part of each CDR3. D genes are given only for firm matches. Only some rows state a clone size, as once, few, many or a class for expanded clones.

CDR3nt: TGTGCCAGCAGCTTGGACTTCGGGACTCTCGGGGAGCTGTTTTTT
CDR3aa: CASSLDFGTLGELFF
v_gene: TRBV5-6
abundance: .
j_gene: TRBJ2-2
d_gene: .

CDR3nt: TGTGCCAGCAGTAGGGCACTTTGGGCTGAAGCTTTCTTT
CDR3aa: CASSRALWAEAFF
v_gene: TRBV25-1
abundance: .
j_gene: TRBJ1-1
d_gene: .

CDR3nt: TGTGCCAGCAGCTCAAAGACAGGGTCTCCCTACGAGCAGTACTTC
CDR3aa: CASSSKTGSPYEQYF
v_gene: TRBV5-4
abundance: .
j_gene: TRBJ2-7
d_gene: TRBD1

CDR3nt: TGTGCCAGCAGTTTACCGCTGGACAGCCGCCGTGAAGCTTTCTTT
CDR3aa: CASSLPLDSRREAFF
v_gene: TRBV28
abundance: few
j_gene: TRBJ1-1
d_gene: .

CDR3nt: TGTGCCACCAGCAGAGATAAAACAGCCTATGGAAACACCATATATTTT
CDR3aa: CATSRDKTAYGNTIYF
v_gene: TRBV15
abundance: once
j_gene: TRBJ1-3
d_gene: .

CDR3nt: TGTGCCAGCAGCCGGGACAGGGGTGGAGAGACCCAGTACTTC
CDR3aa: CASSRDRGGETQYF
v_gene: TRBV2
abundance: .
j_gene: TRBJ2-5
d_gene: TRBD1

CDR3nt: TGTGCCAGCAGTTCGGGTAGACTAGCGGGAACGCACGAGCAGTACTTC
CDR3aa: CASSSGRLAGTHEQYF
v_gene: TRBV27
abundance: .
j_gene: TRBJ2-7
d_gene: TRBD2

CDR3nt: TGTGCCAGCAGCGTAGGGGGGCCGGTGAAGCAGTACTTC
CDR3aa: CASSVGGPVKQYF
v_gene: TRBV9
abundance: .
j_gene: TRBJ2-7
d_gene: .

CDR3nt: TGTGCCTGGAATGGGGAGAACACTGAAGCTTTCTTT
CDR3aa: CAWNGENTEAFF
v_gene: TRBV30
abundance: .
j_gene: TRBJ1-1
d_gene: .

CDR3nt: TGTGCCAGCAGTTTTTTAGCGGGTAACACCGGGGAGCTGTTTTTT
CDR3aa: CASSFLAGNTGELFF
v_gene: TRBV28
abundance: few
j_gene: TRBJ2-2
d_gene: TRBD2

CDR3nt: TGTGCCAGCAGCAACCCTTGGCACACTGAAGCTTTCTTT
CDR3aa: CASSNPWHTEAFF
v_gene: TRBV25-1
abundance: .
j_gene: TRBJ1-1
d_gene: .

CDR3nt: TGTGCCAGCAGCGTAGCCCGGGACGAACCCTATGGCTACACCTTC
CDR3aa: CASSVARDEPYGYTF
v_gene: TRBV9
abundance: .
j_gene: TRBJ1-2
d_gene: .

CDR3nt: TGTGCCAGCAGTCGTAACACTGAAGCTTTCTTT
CDR3aa: CASSRNTEAFF
v_gene: TRBV6-6
abundance: .
j_gene: TRBJ1-1
d_gene: .

CDR3nt: TGCGCCAGCAGCCAGACTAGCGTCAACTCCTACGAGCAGTACTTC
CDR3aa: CASSQTSVNSYEQYF
v_gene: TRBV4-1
abundance: few
j_gene: TRBJ2-7
d_gene: TRBD2

CDR3nt: TGTGCCTGGAGTCCCCGGATTATAGGGAACATTCAGTACTTC
CDR3aa: CAWSPRIIGNIQYF
v_gene: TRBV30
abundance: .
j_gene: TRBJ2-4
d_gene: .

CDR3nt: TGTGCCAGCATCCTCCTGGGACTAGCGGGAGCGGACACCGGGGAGCTGTTTTTT
CDR3aa: CASILLGLAGADTGELFF
v_gene: TRBV27
abundance: .
j_gene: TRBJ2-2
d_gene: TRBD2

CDR3nt: TGTGCCAGCAGTGAAGGCCGGGACAGATCCTACAATGAGCAGTTCTTC
CDR3aa: CASSEGRDRSYNEQFF
v_gene: TRBV2
abundance: .
j_gene: TRBJ2-1
d_gene: TRBD1

CDR3nt: TGTGCCAGCAGCTTGGGACTAGCGGGGTCCGGTGAGCAGTTCTTC
CDR3aa: CASSLGLAGSGEQFF
v_gene: TRBV5-4
abundance: .
j_gene: TRBJ2-1
d_gene: TRBD2

CDR3nt: TGTGCCAGCAGCGTAGCAGGGTCTGGAAACACCATATATTTT
CDR3aa: CASSVAGSGNTIYF
v_gene: TRBV9
abundance: .
j_gene: TRBJ1-3
d_gene: .

CDR3nt: TGTGCCAGCAGCGTAGGCGGGACAGGGTTCTATGGCTACACCTTC
CDR3aa: CASSVGGTGFYGYTF
v_gene: TRBV9
abundance: .
j_gene: TRBJ1-2
d_gene: TRBD1

CDR3nt: TGTGCCTGGAGCCCCACGCGGACTAGCGGGATCTTAAGCACCTACGAGCAGTACTTC
CDR3aa: CAWSPTRTSGILSTYEQYF
v_gene: TRBV30
abundance: .
j_gene: TRBJ2-7
d_gene: TRBD2

CDR3nt: TGTGCCAGCAGCCAAAATTCCGGGCAAAGGGCCTCCTACAATGAGCAGTTCTTC
CDR3aa: CASSQNSGQRASYNEQFF
v_gene: TRBV4-2
abundance: .
j_gene: TRBJ2-1
d_gene: .

CDR3nt: TGTGCCAGTAGTACCGACAGGGGGCACTACACCGGGGAGCTGTTTTTT
CDR3aa: CASSTDRGHYTGELFF
v_gene: TRBV19
abundance: .
j_gene: TRBJ2-2
d_gene: TRBD1

CDR3nt: TGCGCCAGCAGCCTTGACTCGACAGGGGGAGAGACCCAGTACTTC
CDR3aa: CASSLDSTGGETQYF
v_gene: TRBV4-1
abundance: few
j_gene: TRBJ2-5
d_gene: TRBD1